What follows are 20 T cell receptor beta chains derived from one specimen sequenced in a study of OX40 agonist ivuxolimab in advanced cancers. Sequencing was performed with immunoSEQ multiplex PCR; in TCRdb, only in-frame clones are kept and a portion is missing. The top ten clones hold approximately 15% of a sample with about 22,000 clones, 65% to 80% of them seen once. The sample in question was CD4+ or CD8+ T cells sorted from blood, obtained in a trial of the OX40 agonist ivuxolimab. These receptors all stem from an adult with an advanced solid tumor such as melanoma, head and neck, liver or kidney cancer.

The chain carries TRBV7-6 and TRBJ2-7; weak D call: TRBD1 (5 bases). CDR1 and CDR2 (germline): SGHVS, FNYEAQ. The V gene lost 5 bases and the J gene lost 3 bases, with 11 bases spanning the gap. The CDR3 length is 13 residues. The CDR3 DNA follows: TGTGCCAGCAGCAAGACAGCCCACTACGAGCAGTACTTC. This codes for CASSKTAHYEQYF.

The rearrangement joins TRBV4-3 to TRBJ1-4; 8 bases are a match to TRBD1. From germline, CDR1 is LGHNA and CDR2 YSLEER. This CDR3 spans 17 amino acids. Losses at the gene ends were 4 bases for V and 7 bases for J; bases not matched to a gene: 14. CDR3 bases: TGCGCCAGCAGCCGAGGACAGGGAGTGGGGGAGGGTGAAAAACTGTTTTTT. Translating gives CASSRGQGVGEGEKLFF.

This clone has a handful of counts. The CDR3 nucleotides are TGTGCCAGCTCACCCGAACAGGGGGGCAATCAGCCCCAGCATTTT. Its translation: CASSPEQGGNQPQHF. The genes are TRBV18 and TRBJ1-5; 8 bases line up with TRBD1. J lost 2 bases, V lost 3 bases, and 3 bases had no gene match. The CDR3 covers 15 residues. In germline, CDR1 is KGHSH, CDR2 LQKENI.

V gene TRBV10-1 combines with J gene TRBJ1-2, with D possibly matching TRBD1 (5 bases). The CDR3 runs 12 residues. Germline V gene data show CDR1 as WNHNN and CDR2 as SYGVQD (reference sequence). V lost 3 bases to trimming and J lost 5 bases, with 7 bases between them. The CDR3: CASSDRVYGYTF. The CDR3 DNA follows: TGCGCCAGCAGTGACAGGGTGTATGGCTACACCTTC.

The DNA of the CDR3 is TGTGCCAGCAGCGTAGAGGGTAGCGGCTGGGAGACCCAGTACTTC. This sequence encodes CASSVEGSGWETQYF. The V gene is TRBV9, the J gene TRBJ2-5; possibly TRBD2 for D (6 bases). There are 15 residues in the CDR3. Germline V gives CDR1 SGDLS, CDR2 YYNGEE. V lost 0 bases and J 5 bases, leaving 14 bases between the germline ends.

J is TRBJ1-2 and V is TRBV7-6, with TRBD1 as a possible D gene (6 bases). Germline V lookup: CDR1 SGHVS, CDR2 FNYEAQ. The CDR3 is made up of 13 amino acids. Trimming stripped 4 bases from V and 4 bases from J, with 10 bases between. The CDR3 nucleotides read TGTGCCAGCAGCTCTACAGGGACCTATGGCTACACCTTC. Amino acids: CASSSTGTYGYTF. The full variable domain, in which reference TRBV7-6 and TRBJ1-2 provide the parts outside the CDR3, is GAGVSQSPRYKVTKRGQDVALRCDPISGHVSLYWYRQALGQGPEFLTYFNYEAQQDKSGLPNDRFSAERPEGSISTLTIQRTEQRDSAMYRCASSSTGTYGYTFGSGTRLTVV.

This clone was recorded only once. The chain combines TRBV7-2 with TRBJ2-3; tentatively, D is TRBD2 (5 bases). Germline V gene sequence: CDR1 SGHTA, CDR2 FQGNSA. The CDR3 runs to 15 residues. Trimming stripped 4 bases from V and 0 bases from J, with 11 bases between. CDR3 sequence (DNA): TGTGCCAGCAGCTCTCATAGAGGGAGCACAGATACGCAGTATTTT. Encoded protein: CASSSHRGSTDTQYF.

V is TRBV13 and J is TRBJ1-4; tentative D call: TRBD1 (6 bases). The CDR3 is made up of 14 amino acids. Per the germline V gene, CDR1 is PRHDT and CDR2 is FYEKMQ (reference sequence). V was trimmed by 1 base and J by 6 bases, leaving 9 bases between them. In DNA form, the CDR3 reads TGTGCCAGCAGCTTAGTAGGGGGAGATGAAAAACTGTTTTTT. It is translated as CASSLVGGDEKLFF.

This chain uses TRBV29-1 with TRBJ2-7; D possibly uses TRBD1 or TRBD2 (5 bases each). Germline V gives CDR1 SQVTM, CDR2 ANQGSEA. The ends were cut back, 4 bases at V and 2 bases at J, with 18 bases in the middle. The CDR3 sequence is 15 residues long. The CDR3 nucleotides read TGCAGCGTTGGGCCCACCGGGACGGAAACCTACGAGCAGTACTTC. Translation: CSVGPTGTETYEQYF.

CDR3 protein: CASSLVSYEQYF. The CDR3 nucleotides read TGTGCCAGCAGCTTAGTTTCCTACGAGCAGTACTTC. This chain links TRBV7-2 with TRBJ2-7; D not resolved. The CDR3 is 12 amino acids. V was cut by 1 base and J by 1 base, with 2 bases left in between. CDR1 and CDR2 from the germline V gene are SGHTA and FQGNSA.

In its sample, this clone is medium-sized (0.01 to 0.1%). The rearrangement links TRBV2 to TRBJ2-4, with D possibly matching TRBD2 (6 bases). Per the germline V gene, CDR1 is SNHLY and CDR2 is FYNNEI. The CDR3 runs 14 residues. Deletions cut 6 bases from V and 7 bases from J, with 16 bases between. As DNA, the CDR3 is TGTGCCAGCAGCACCGCGGGGAATGATAACATTCAGTACTTC. Residues: CASSTAGNDNIQYF.

V is TRBV7-6 and J is TRBJ1-5; a weak D match, TRBD1 (5 bases). V lost 0 bases to trimming and J lost 2 bases, with 11 bases between them. The CDR3 extends over 16 amino acids. The germline CDR1 and CDR2 sequences are SGHVS and FNYEAQ. This CDR3 is CASSLAGGRGNQPQHF. The CDR3 DNA follows: TGTGCCAGCAGCTTAGCTGGGGGTAGGGGCAATCAGCCCCAGCATTTT.

The rearrangement joins TRBV16 to TRBJ2-2; perhaps TRBD2 as D (6 bases). This CDR3 comprises 15 residues. From germline, CDR1 is KGHSY and CDR2 FQNENV. Trimming stripped 2 bases from V and 6 bases from J, with 13 bases between. CDR3 coding DNA: TGTGCCAGCAGCCAAGGGAGGAGAGCGGCCGGGGAGCTGTTTTTT. Amino acid sequence: CASSQGRRAAGELFF. The whole variable domain, filled in from reference TRBV16 and TRBJ2-2, reads GEEVAQTPKHLVRGEGQKAKLYCAPIKGHSYVFWYQQVLKNEFKFLISFQNENVFDETGMPKERFSAKCLPNSPCSLEIQATKLEDSAVYFCASSQGRRAAGELFFGEGSRLTVL.

The sample holds one count of this clone. The chain has TRBV9 and TRBJ1-2, with a weak D call TRBD1 (6 bases). This CDR3 has 16 residues. V dropped 1 base and J dropped 8 bases, with 21 bases sitting between them. Looked up from germline, CDR1 is SGDLS and CDR2 is YYNGEE. The CDR3 DNA is TGTGCCAGCAGCGTATATGCCGACCTGGGGGGGGGCGGCTACACCTTC. Translation: CASSVYADLGGGGYTF. The complete variable domain, with remaining parts taken from reference TRBV9 and TRBJ1-2, reads DSGVTQTPKHLITATGQRVTLRCSPRSGDLSVYWYQQSLDQGLQFLIQYYNGEERAKGNILERFSAQQFPDLHSELNLSSLELGDSALYFCASSVYADLGGGGYTFGSGTRLTVV.

The chain has TRBV7-3 and TRBJ2-5, with 10 positions matching TRBD2. The CDR3 totals 17 residues. The germline V gene encodes CDR1 SGHTA and CDR2 FQGTGA. V trimming: 5 bases; J trimming: 5 bases; junction bases outside the gene matches: 14. CDR3 sequence reads: CASSPPASGGAGETQYF. In nucleotides, the CDR3 is TGTGCCAGCAGCCCACCAGCCAGCGGGGGGGCGGGTGAGACCCAGTACTTC.

The chain links TRBV14 to TRBJ1-6; 7 bases are shared with TRBD1. V was clipped by 2 bases and J by 9 bases; unmatched bases: 4. The germline V gene has CDR1 SGHDN and CDR2 FVKESK. This CDR3 comprises 14 residues. The CDR3 DNA is TGTGCCAGCAGCCAACTCCAGGGGGTTTCACCCCTCCACTTT. Translated: CASSQLQGVSPLHF.

The chain uses TRBV2 and TRBJ2-7; the D is unclear. The CDR3 contains 16 residues. V was cut by 6 bases and J by 1 base, with 19 bases left in between. The germline V gene encodes CDR1 SNHLY and CDR2 FYNNEI. This CDR3 is CASRGPESSRSYEQYF. CDR3 coding DNA: TGTGCCAGCAGGGGCCCGGAGAGTTCTAGGTCCTACGAGCAGTACTTC.

This clone was seen just once. The chain uses TRBV27 and TRBJ2-7, with 11 bases fitting TRBD1. Trimming cost V 1 base and J 5 bases; bases outside gene matches: 4. The CDR3 has 15 amino acids. The germline V gene encodes CDR1 MNHEY and CDR2 SMNVEV (reference sequence). The DNA for the CDR3 is TGTGCCAGCAGTTTATTTGGGACAGGGGGTCACGAGCAGTACTTC. The encoded protein is CASSLFGTGGHEQYF.

The genes are TRBV7-9 and TRBJ1-1, with a possible D match to TRBD1 (6 bases). Trimming removed 0 bases from V and 10 bases from J, with 18 bases in between. CDR3 length equals 15 residues. The germline gives CDR1 SEHNR, CDR2 FQNEAQ (reference sequence). CDR3 residues: CASSLAAGAKGGAFF. In nucleotides, the CDR3 is TGTGCCAGCAGCTTAGCCGCAGGGGCCAAAGGTGGAGCTTTCTTT.

The gene calls are TRBV6-6 and TRBJ1-2; D is undetermined. The germline V and J ends were trimmed by 0 bases and 4 bases, with 9 bases remaining between them. CDR1 and CDR2 (germline): MNHNY, SVGAGI (reference sequence). This CDR3 region has 14 residues. CDR3 residues: CASSYSGSGYGYTF. CDR3 DNA sequence: TGTGCCAGCAGTTACTCGGGCAGTGGCTATGGCTACACCTTC.